A selection of T cell receptor beta chains follows, all from one sample in a study of blood T cell repertoires in COVID-19. Clones were sequenced by immunoSEQ multiplex PCR, and TCRdb holds only the in-frame ones, with some missing. This table has roughly 140,000 clones, 81% appearing once. The sample taken for sequencing was peripheral blood. The receptors come from a human donor in a cohort sampled during active COVID-19. CDR3s include the opening cysteine and the closing phenylalanine or tryptophan. A D gene is named only where the DNA matches it firmly. Size is stated for part of the rows, as once, few or many counts, or as a class when the clone is expanded.

J gene: TRBJ1-5
V gene: TRBV19
D gene: NA
clone size: NA
CDR3 DNA: TGTGCCAGTAGTTTCGTAAGGACAGTCAATCAGCCCCAGCATTTT
CDR3 protein: CASSFVRTVNQPQHF

J gene: TRBJ2-3
V gene: TRBV19
D gene: NA
clone size: once
CDR3 DNA: TGTGCCAGTAGTATGGCCCCCCCCCGCACAGATACGCAGTATTTT
CDR3 protein: CASSMAPPRTDTQYF

J gene: TRBJ2-1
V gene: TRBV5-6
D gene: TRBD2
clone size: NA
CDR3 DNA: TGTGCCAGCACCCCCGGGAGGGGAGGGTACAATGAGCAGTTCTTC
CDR3 protein: CASTPGRGGYNEQFF

J gene: TRBJ2-7
V gene: TRBV4-3
D gene: TRBD2
clone size: NA
CDR3 DNA: TGCGCCAGCAGCCAAGATAGTTGGACTAGCGGGAGTCCGTACGAGCAGTACTTC
CDR3 protein: CASSQDSWTSGSPYEQYF

J gene: TRBJ2-6
V gene: TRBV9
D gene: NA
clone size: NA
CDR3 DNA: TGTGCCAGCAGCGTAGGCAGCTCTGGGGCCAACGTCCTGACTTTC
CDR3 protein: CASSVGSSGANVLTF

J gene: TRBJ2-3
V gene: TRBV20-1
D gene: NA
clone size: few
CDR3 DNA: TGCAGTGTGGGGCGAGATACGCAGTATTTT
CDR3 protein: CSVGRDTQYF

J gene: TRBJ2-7
V gene: TRBV14
D gene: NA
clone size: NA
CDR3 DNA: TGTGCCAGCAGCCGGACATACTACGAGCAGTACTTC
CDR3 protein: CASSRTYYEQYF

J gene: TRBJ2-1
V gene: TRBV20-1
D gene: TRBD2
clone size: NA
CDR3 DNA: TGCAGTGCTAGTACTAGCGGGAGTGTCAATGAGCAGTTCTTC
CDR3 protein: CSASTSGSVNEQFF

J gene: TRBJ1-1
V gene: TRBV5-8
D gene: TRBD1
clone size: NA
CDR3 DNA: TGTGCCAGCCCAACAACACCGCCGGGACAGGGAACCAACACTGAAGCTTTCTTT
CDR3 protein: CASPTTPPGQGTNTEAFF

J gene: TRBJ1-3
V gene: TRBV4-3
D gene: NA
clone size: NA
CDR3 DNA: TGCGCCAGCAGCCAAGATGGGCCGGTGTACTCTGGAAACACCATATATTTT
CDR3 protein: CASSQDGPVYSGNTIYF

J gene: TRBJ2-7
V gene: TRBV11-2
D gene: TRBD2
clone size: NA
CDR3 DNA: TGTGCCAGCAGCCATATAGCGGGAGCCACCTACGAGCAGTACTTC
CDR3 protein: CASSHIAGATYEQYF

J gene: TRBJ2-7
V gene: TRBV7-8
D gene: TRBD2
clone size: NA
CDR3 DNA: TGTGCCAGCAGCTTAGAGGGACTATTCTCCTACGAGCAGTACTTC
CDR3 protein: CASSLEGLFSYEQYF

J gene: TRBJ1-1
V gene: TRBV28
D gene: NA
clone size: NA
CDR3 DNA: TGTGCCAGCAGCAGTTTAGGGCCGGGGGTGGCGAACACTGAAGCTTTCTTT
CDR3 protein: CASSSLGPGVANTEAFF

J gene: TRBJ2-3
V gene: TRBV18
D gene: TRBD2
clone size: NA
CDR3 DNA: TGTGCCAGCTCACAGGCCGCGGGAGAAGATACGCAGTATTTT
CDR3 protein: CASSQAAGEDTQYF

J gene: TRBJ2-1
V gene: TRBV7-2
D gene: TRBD2
clone size: NA
CDR3 DNA: TGTGCCAGCAGCTTAGCTGCTAGCGGGAGGTCCTACAATGAGCAGTTCTTC
CDR3 protein: CASSLAASGRSYNEQFF

J gene: TRBJ2-7
V gene: TRBV7-9
D gene: TRBD2
clone size: few
CDR3 DNA: TGTGCCAGCAGCCCCCGATCCGGGACTAGGGGATACGAGCAGTACTTC
CDR3 protein: CASSPRSGTRGYEQYF

J gene: TRBJ2-6
V gene: TRBV4-1
D gene: TRBD2
clone size: NA
CDR3 DNA: TGCGCCAGCAGCCAAAGCGGGAGAGGTGGGGCCAACGTCCTGACTTTC
CDR3 protein: CASSQSGRGGANVLTF

J gene: TRBJ2-3
V gene: TRBV5-5
D gene: TRBD2
clone size: NA
CDR3 DNA: TGTGCCAGCAGCTTGGAGTCTAGCGGGAGGATCACAGATACGCAGTATTTT
CDR3 protein: CASSLESSGRITDTQYF

J gene: TRBJ2-1
V gene: TRBV5-1
D gene: NA
clone size: many
CDR3 DNA: TGCGCCAGCAGCCTTAGCGGCTTCTCCTACAATGAGCAGTTCTTC
CDR3 protein: CASSLSGFSYNEQFF

J gene: TRBJ2-7
V gene: TRBV5-1
D gene: TRBD1
clone size: once
CDR3 DNA: TGCGCCAGCAGCAGGGACAGGGAGTATAACGAGCAGTACTTC
CDR3 protein: CASSRDREYNEQYF

J gene: TRBJ1-2
V gene: TRBV2
D gene: NA
clone size: NA
CDR3 DNA: TGTGCCAGCAGAGCAGGGAGGGGGTATGGCTACACCTTC
CDR3 protein: CASRAGRGYGYTF

J gene: TRBJ2-1
V gene: TRBV6-1
D gene: TRBD2
clone size: NA
CDR3 DNA: TGTGCCAGCAGTGAAATGCGTCTAGCGGGAGAAAATGAGCAGTTCTTC
CDR3 protein: CASSEMRLAGENEQFF

J gene: TRBJ2-4
V gene: TRBV5-1
D gene: TRBD1
clone size: NA
CDR3 DNA: TGCGCCAGCAGCGCCCAACAGGGGACCCCGTCAGGAAACATTCAGTACTTC
CDR3 protein: CASSAQQGTPSGNIQYF

J gene: TRBJ2-3
V gene: TRBV5-1
D gene: NA
clone size: NA
CDR3 DNA: TGCGCCAGCATGGTCGCGAGTAGCACAGATACGCAGTATTTT
CDR3 protein: CASMVASSTDTQYF

J gene: TRBJ2-3
V gene: TRBV20-1
D gene: NA
clone size: NA
CDR3 DNA: TGCAGTGCTAGCGGGAGTTCGCAGTATTTT
CDR3 protein: CSASGSSQYF

J gene: TRBJ1-5
V gene: TRBV6-5
D gene: TRBD1
clone size: once
CDR3 DNA: TGTGCCAGCAGTTACTCGGACAGGGGGCAGGATCAGCCCCAGCATTTT
CDR3 protein: CASSYSDRGQDQPQHF

J gene: TRBJ2-7
V gene: TRBV19
D gene: NA
clone size: NA
CDR3 DNA: TGTGCCAGTACCCCGACAGGAACCTTCTACGAGCAGTACTTC
CDR3 protein: CASTPTGTFYEQYF